The 13 T cell receptor beta chains below were found in one sample sequenced in a study of human T cells and chemical hapten exposure. Before extraction, the whole blood was not fractionated, and total RNA was taken from it. Unique molecular identifiers were linked by the library to individual cDNA molecules. One entry per CDR3 protein results from TCRdb running MiXCR on the reads. Among around 120,000 distinct CDR3 sequences listed, over 6.5% were seen once. The sample consisted of whole blood. The origin of the receptors is a human donor in good health. Some clones in this sample may be carry-over from other donors' samples.

This clonotype has ten or more counts. This chain connects TRBV14 to TRBJ1-1; D not certain. The V gene lost 4 bases and the J gene lost 1 base, with 10 bases spanning the gap. Germline V CDR1 and CDR2: SGHDN, FVKESK. The CDR3 sequence is 14 residues long. As DNA, the CDR3 is TGTGCCAGCAGCCGAGGGCAATCGAACACTGAAGCTTTCTTT. As protein: CASSRGQSNTEAFF.

Comment on this clonotype: One end of the junction fails to match germline, which may point to a read error. The chain employs TRBV3-1 and TRBJ2-7; D is perhaps TRBD1 (6 bases). The CDR3 totals 11 residues. Germline values: CDR1 LGHDT, CDR2 YNNKEL (reference sequence). The CDR3 coding sequence is TGTGCCAGCAGCCGTGGACAGCCCCTGGACTTC. Its translation is CASSRGQPLDF.

CDR3 sequence: CASSQESTRFVPGELFF. The CDR3 DNA follows: TGCGCCAGCAGCCAAGAATCCACTAGATTCGTCCCCGGGGAGCTGTTTTTT. The gene calls are TRBV4-3 and TRBJ2-2; possible D gene TRBD2, 5 bases. Trimming shortened V by 0 bases and J by 6 bases, and 17 bases separated the two germline ends. The length of the CDR3 is 17 residues. The germline V gene has CDR1 LGHNA and CDR2 YSLEER.

This clonotype was detected ten times or more. The chain carries TRBV20-1 and TRBJ2-2, with 10 nucleotides matching TRBD1. The CDR3 covers 13 residues. The J segment lost 7 bases and the V segment lost 5 bases, leaving 4 bases of the junction unmatched. CDR1 is DFQATT, CDR2 SNEGSKA, per germline (reference sequence). The CDR3 loop is CSASGTGVGELFF. CDR3 in DNA: TGCAGTGCTTCAGGGACAGGGGTCGGGGAGCTGTTTTTT.

The chain combines TRBV7-6 with TRBJ2-7; TRBD2 is a possible D gene (5 bases). Germline V gene sequence: CDR1 SGHVS, CDR2 FNYEAQ. The CDR3 runs to 14 residues. Trimming stripped 1 base from V and 3 bases from J, with 10 bases between. CDR3 amino acids: CASSLEPGIYEQYF. CDR3 nucleotide sequence: TGTGCCAGCAGCTTAGAACCGGGGATCTACGAGCAGTACTTC.

This clonotype was seen many times. The gene calls are TRBV12-3 or TRBV12-4 and TRBJ2-3, with D uncertain. The length of the CDR3 is 14 residues. Trimming removed 6 bases from V and 0 bases from J, with 10 bases in between. In DNA form, the CDR3 reads TGTGCCAGCAGCCTTAGCCCTAGCACAGATACGCAGTATTTT. Translated, it gives CASSLSPSTDTQYF.

This clonotype appeared a few times. This chain uses TRBV27 with TRBJ2-2, with TRBD1 matching over 8 bases. The CDR3 spans 17 residues. The ends lost 5 bases at V and 0 bases at J; junction bases unmatched: 8. Germline V lookup: CDR1 MNHEY, CDR2 SMNVEV (reference sequence). CDR3 bases: TGTGCCAGCAGTCGGACCGGGACAGGAGCGAACACCGGGGAGCTGTTTTTT. It codes for CASSRTGTGANTGELFF.

This clonotype was found many times. The gene calls are TRBV27 and TRBJ1-1; 8 positions match TRBD1. This CDR3 has 13 residues. From germline, CDR1 is MNHEY and CDR2 SMNVEV (reference sequence). J gave up 1 base and V 7 bases, and 2 bases lay outside the gene matches. CDR3: CASTGQGNTEAFF. CDR3 DNA sequence: TGTGCCAGCACCGGACAGGGGAACACTGAAGCTTTCTTT.

Many counts were recorded for this clonotype. The V and J genes are TRBV27 and TRBJ2-1; 12 bases match TRBD2. This CDR3 has 15 amino acids. The germline gives CDR1 MNHEY, CDR2 SMNVEV (reference sequence). The ends lost 8 bases at V and 3 bases at J; junction bases unmatched: 5. CDR3 residues: CASATSGRIYNEQFF. The CDR3 nucleotides read TGTGCCAGCGCCACTAGCGGGAGGATCTACAATGAGCAGTTCTTC.

This chain joins TRBV11-1 and TRBJ2-5, with D uncertain. Trimming removed 2 bases from V and 2 bases from J, with 3 bases in between. CDR3 length: 12 amino acids. CDR1 SGHAT and CDR2 FQDESV come from the germline V gene (reference sequence). Here the CDR3 DNA reads TGTGCCAGCAGCTTACGTCAAGAGACCCAGTACTTC. The encoded protein is CASSLRQETQYF.

In its sample, this clonotype was seen many times. V is TRBV10-2 and J is TRBJ2-1; D unresolved. The CDR3 loop spans 13 amino acids. V was trimmed by 2 bases and J by 9 bases, leaving 11 bases between them. Germline CDR1 WSHSY, CDR2 SAAADI. The CDR3: CASSETASLEQFF. DNA for the CDR3: TGCGCCAGCAGTGAGACCGCGTCTCTTGAGCAGTTCTTC.

The rearrangement links TRBV29-1 to TRBJ2-7; the D is unclear. Between the trimmed V and J ends, which lost 6 bases and 0 bases, there was a span of 18 bases. Looked up from germline, CDR1 is SQVTM and CDR2 is ANQGSEA. This CDR3 has 15 residues. This CDR3 reads CSVVPTQSASYEQYF. CDR3 nucleotides: TGCAGCGTCGTACCTACCCAGTCGGCCTCCTACGAGCAGTACTTC.

This clonotype has more than one count but fewer than ten. An end of the junction differs from the germline gene, which may be a read error. V usage is TRBV20-1 and J usage is TRBJ1-5; the match to TRBD1 covers 7 bases. Per germline, CDR1 DFQATT and CDR2 SNEGSKA (reference sequence). The CDR3 length is 17 residues. CDR3 loop: CSAVLLVDREGYQPQHF. CDR3 nucleotide sequence: TGCAGTGCCGTCCTTCTTGTCGACAGGGAAGGGTACCAGCCCCAACATTTT.